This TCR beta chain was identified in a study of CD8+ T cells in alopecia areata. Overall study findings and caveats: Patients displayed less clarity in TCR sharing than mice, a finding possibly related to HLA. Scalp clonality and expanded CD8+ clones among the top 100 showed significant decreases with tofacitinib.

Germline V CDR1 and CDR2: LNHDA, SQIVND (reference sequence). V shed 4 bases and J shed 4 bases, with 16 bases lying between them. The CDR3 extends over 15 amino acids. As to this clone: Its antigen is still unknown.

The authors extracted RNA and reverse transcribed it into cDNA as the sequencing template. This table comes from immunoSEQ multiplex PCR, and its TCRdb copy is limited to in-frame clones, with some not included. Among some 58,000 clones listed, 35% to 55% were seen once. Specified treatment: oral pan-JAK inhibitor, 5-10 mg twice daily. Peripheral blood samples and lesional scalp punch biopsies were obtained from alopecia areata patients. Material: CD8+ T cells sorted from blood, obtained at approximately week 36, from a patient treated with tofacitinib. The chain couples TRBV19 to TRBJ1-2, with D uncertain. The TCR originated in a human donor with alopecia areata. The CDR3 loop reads CASSTNPRDLYGYTF. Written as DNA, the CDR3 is TGTGCCAGTAGTACCAACCCACGAGACCTCTATGGCTACACCTTC.